This T cell receptor (beta chain) was found in a study of blood T cell repertoires in COVID-19. Across the study: The United States, Italy and Spain were the sources of the acute and convalescent COVID-19 samples. Sources were T cells, B-cell-depleted T cells, or PBMCs; the material itself was cDNA or gDNA.

The CDR3 loop spans 13 amino acids. Per germline, CDR1 SSHAT and CDR2 FNYEAQ (reference sequence). Original data processing: Amplifying reference gene primers gave estimates of nucleated cell counts. Profiled with immunoSEQ multiplex PCR; TCRdb holds only in-frame clones, not every one. V and J calls and clone size are those listed in that table; D and trimming were worked out from the DNA. The sample holds 200,000 to 250,000 clones; over 70% are singletons and the top ten take under 3.5%. Details on this clone: A junction end diverges from the germline sequence, so it may reflect a read error.

The chain combines TRBV7-7 with TRBJ2-1, with 9 bases that match TRBD1. Sample: peripheral blood. The source is a man in his fifties or sixties with active or convalescent COVID-19. As DNA, the CDR3 is TGTGCTAGCAGCAAGGACAGGGGCGGTGAGCAGTTCTTC. Translating gives CASSKDRGGEQFF.